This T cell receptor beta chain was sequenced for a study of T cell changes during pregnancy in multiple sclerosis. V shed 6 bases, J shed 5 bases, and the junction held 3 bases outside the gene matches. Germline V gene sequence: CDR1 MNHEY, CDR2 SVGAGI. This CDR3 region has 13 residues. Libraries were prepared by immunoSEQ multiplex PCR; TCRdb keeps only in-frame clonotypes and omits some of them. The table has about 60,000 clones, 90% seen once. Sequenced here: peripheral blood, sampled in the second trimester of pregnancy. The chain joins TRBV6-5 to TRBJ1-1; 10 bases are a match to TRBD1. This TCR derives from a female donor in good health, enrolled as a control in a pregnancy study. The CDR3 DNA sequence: TGTGCCAGCAGAGACAGGGGGCTGACTGAAGCTTTCTTT. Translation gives CASRDRGLTEAFF.